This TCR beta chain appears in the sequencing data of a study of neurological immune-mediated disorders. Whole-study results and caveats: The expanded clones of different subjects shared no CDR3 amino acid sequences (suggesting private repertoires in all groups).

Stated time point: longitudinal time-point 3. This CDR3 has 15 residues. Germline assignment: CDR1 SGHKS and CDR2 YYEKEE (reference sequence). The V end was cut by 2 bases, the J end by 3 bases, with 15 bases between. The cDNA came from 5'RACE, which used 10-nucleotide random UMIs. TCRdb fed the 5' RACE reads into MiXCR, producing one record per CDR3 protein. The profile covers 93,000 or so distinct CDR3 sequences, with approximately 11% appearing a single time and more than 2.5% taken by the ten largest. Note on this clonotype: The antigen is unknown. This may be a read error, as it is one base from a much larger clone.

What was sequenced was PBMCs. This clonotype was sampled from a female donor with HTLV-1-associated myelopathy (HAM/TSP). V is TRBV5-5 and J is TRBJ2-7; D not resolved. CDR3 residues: CASSFSGDAHYEQYF. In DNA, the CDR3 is TGTGCCAGCAGCTTTTCAGGCGACGCCCACTACGAGCAGTACTTC.